The rows below give T cell receptor beta chains drawn from one sample of a study of CD8+ T cells in alopecia areata. Sequencing used immunoSEQ multiplex PCR; TCRdb keeps in-frame clones, though not all of them. This repertoire shows approximately 150,000 clones, around 87% found once; its top ten account for roughly 13%. Sequenced material: CD8+ T cells sorted from blood, taken at week 4, from a patient treated with tofacitinib. These receptors were collected from a human donor with alopecia areata. The CDR3 runs from the conserved cysteine through the conserved F or W. The D gene is left open where the match is weak. The size entry is marked missing in some rows and otherwise reads once, few, many or a size class.

j_gene: TRBJ2-7; d_gene: TRBD1; abundance: .; v_gene: TRBV15; CDR3aa: CATSIDRGNYEQYF; CDR3nt: TGTGCCACCAGCATTGACAGGGGGAACTACGAGCAGTACTTC
j_gene: TRBJ2-3; d_gene: TRBD1; abundance: .; v_gene: TRBV7-9; CDR3aa: CASSSTGDLNTQYF; CDR3nt: TGTGCCAGCAGCTCGACAGGGGATTTGAATACGCAGTATTTT
j_gene: TRBJ2-7; d_gene: .; abundance: once; v_gene: TRBV5-6; CDR3aa: CASSFGPGEQYF; CDR3nt: TGTGCCAGCAGCTTCGGGCCTGGAGAGCAGTACTTC
j_gene: TRBJ2-2; d_gene: .; abundance: .; v_gene: TRBV5-6; CDR3aa: CAFGDLNTGELFF; CDR3nt: TGTGCCTTCGGGGACTTGAACACCGGGGAGCTGTTTTTT
j_gene: TRBJ2-2; d_gene: .; abundance: .; v_gene: TRBV29-1; CDR3aa: CSVESGAGELFF; CDR3nt: TGCAGCGTTGAATCTGGGGCCGGGGAGCTGTTTTTT
j_gene: TRBJ2-3; d_gene: TRBD2; abundance: once; v_gene: TRBV11-2; CDR3aa: CASSSTSGGLPSPSDTQYF; CDR3nt: TGTGCCAGCAGCTCCACTAGCGGGGGGCTCCCTTCTCCGTCGGATACGCAGTATTTT
j_gene: TRBJ2-7; d_gene: TRBD1; abundance: .; v_gene: TRBV29-1; CDR3aa: CSATGQGPYEQYF; CDR3nt: TGCAGCGCCACGGGACAGGGGCCCTACGAGCAGTACTTC
j_gene: TRBJ1-1; d_gene: TRBD1; abundance: .; v_gene: TRBV19; CDR3aa: CASSIGGQTEAFF; CDR3nt: TGTGCCAGTAGTATTGGGGGACAGACTGAAGCTTTCTTT
j_gene: TRBJ2-7; d_gene: .; abundance: .; v_gene: TRBV29-1; CDR3aa: CSVEGDGRLSYEQYF; CDR3nt: TGCAGCGTTGAGGGGGACGGGAGATTATCCTACGAGCAGTACTTC
j_gene: TRBJ1-5; d_gene: TRBD1; abundance: .; v_gene: TRBV5-6; CDR3aa: CASSLMTGVGNQPQHF; CDR3nt: TGTGCCAGCAGCTTGATGACAGGGGTCGGCAATCAGCCCCAGCATTTT
j_gene: TRBJ2-3; d_gene: .; abundance: .; v_gene: TRBV6-4; CDR3aa: CASSSSHGGPDTQYF; CDR3nt: TGTGCCAGCAGCAGTAGCCACGGGGGCCCAGATACGCAGTATTTT
j_gene: TRBJ2-7; d_gene: TRBD2; abundance: .; v_gene: TRBV29-1; CDR3aa: CSVAGTSGVWEQYF; CDR3nt: TGCAGCGTAGCCGGGACTAGCGGGGTATGGGAGCAGTACTTC
j_gene: TRBJ1-5; d_gene: .; abundance: .; v_gene: TRBV6-5; CDR3aa: CASRGIDSNQPQHF; CDR3nt: TGTGCCAGCAGAGGGATTGATAGCAATCAGCCCCAGCATTTT
j_gene: TRBJ2-6; d_gene: .; abundance: .; v_gene: TRBV25-1; CDR3aa: CASGRGAGANVLTF; CDR3nt: TGTGCCAGCGGCCGGGGTGCCGGGGCCAACGTCCTGACTTTC
j_gene: TRBJ2-2; d_gene: .; abundance: once; v_gene: TRBV6-5; CDR3aa: CASRPEGVRELFF; CDR3nt: TGTGCCAGCAGACCCGAAGGGGTACGGGAGCTGTTTTTT